This TCR beta chain emerged from a study of memory CD4+ T cells and cytomegalovirus serostatus. Overall study findings and caveats: Each of approximately 61 CMV-associated TCRbeta sequences occurred in one to five individuals. A US-trained random forest predicted CMV serostatus with median AUC around 0.9.

Single viable CD3+CD4+CD8-CD45RO+ cells were sorted as the memory CD4+ T cells. With 10 bases removed from V and 3 bases from J, the gap between germline ends came to 18 bases. Germline V gives CDR1 SEHNR, CDR2 FQNEAQ (reference sequence). The CDR3 totals 14 residues. How the authors handled the data: Out-of-frame sequences were removed, leaving roughly 2.1 million distinct TCRbeta sequences. Generated by immunoSEQ multiplex PCR, the TCRdb table keeps only in-frame clones and is missing some. That table furnishes V, J and clone size, whereas the DNA furnished D and trimming. The table records 40,000 to 45,000 clones, less than 85% of them present only once. With regard to this clone: Its specificity is unknown.

This chain connects TRBV7-9 to TRBJ2-5; a possible D gene is TRBD2 (5 bases). This TCR was sampled from an adult in good health and CMV-seronegative. Sequencing was done on a sample of memory CD4+ T cells from blood. The CDR3: CATSWRGLKETQYF. Here the CDR3 DNA reads TGTGCCACTTCGTGGCGCGGACTGAAAGAGACCCAGTACTTC. Full variable domain (rest looked up from reference TRBV7-9 and TRBJ2-5): DTGVSQNPRHKITKRGQNVTFRCDPISEHNRLYWYRQTLGQGPEFLTYFQNEAQLEKSRLLSDRFSAERPKGSFSTLEIQRTEQGDSAMYLCATSWRGLKETQYFGPGTRLLVL.